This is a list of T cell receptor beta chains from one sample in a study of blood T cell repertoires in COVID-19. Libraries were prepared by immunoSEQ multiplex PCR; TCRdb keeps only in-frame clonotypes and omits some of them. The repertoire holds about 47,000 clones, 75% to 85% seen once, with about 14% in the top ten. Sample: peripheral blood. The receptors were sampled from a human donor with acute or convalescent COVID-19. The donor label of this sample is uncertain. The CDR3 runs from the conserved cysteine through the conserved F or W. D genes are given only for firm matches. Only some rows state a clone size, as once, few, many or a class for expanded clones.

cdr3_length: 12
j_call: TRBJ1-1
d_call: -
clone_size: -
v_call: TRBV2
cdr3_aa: CASSGGVLVAFF
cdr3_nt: TGTGCCAGCAGTGGCGGGGTCCTAGTGGCTTTCTTT

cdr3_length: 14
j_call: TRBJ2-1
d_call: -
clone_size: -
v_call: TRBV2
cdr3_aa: CASSETTVGNEQFF
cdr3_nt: TGTGCCAGCAGTGAGACAACCGTAGGCAATGAGCAGTTCTTC

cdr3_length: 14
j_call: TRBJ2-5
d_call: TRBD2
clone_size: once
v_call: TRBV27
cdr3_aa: CASSLRLAEETQYF
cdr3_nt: TGTGCCAGCAGTTTAAGACTAGCGGAAGAGACCCAGTACTTC

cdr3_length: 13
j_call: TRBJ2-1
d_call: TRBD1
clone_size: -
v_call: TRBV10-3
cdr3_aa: CAIRGTDYNEQFF
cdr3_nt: TGTGCCATCAGGGGGACAGATTACAATGAGCAGTTCTTC

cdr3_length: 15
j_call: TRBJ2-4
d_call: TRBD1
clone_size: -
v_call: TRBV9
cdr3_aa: CASSTQGARGNIQYF
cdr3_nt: TGTGCCAGCAGCACTCAGGGGGCGCGGGGAAACATTCAGTACTTC

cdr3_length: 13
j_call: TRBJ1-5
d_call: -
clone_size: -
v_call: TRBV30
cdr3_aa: CAWSVQGTQPQHF
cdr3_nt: TGTGCCTGGAGTGTGCAGGGGACTCAGCCCCAGCATTTT

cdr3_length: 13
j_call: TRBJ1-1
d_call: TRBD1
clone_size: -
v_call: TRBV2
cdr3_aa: CASTLQGYTEAFF
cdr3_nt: TGTGCCAGCACCTTACAGGGGTACACTGAAGCTTTCTTT

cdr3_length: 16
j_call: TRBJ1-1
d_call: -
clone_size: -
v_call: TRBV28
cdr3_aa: CASRRRPVNTGTEAFF
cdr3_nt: TGTGCCAGCAGAAGAAGACCGGTCAACACCGGGACTGAAGCTTTCTTT

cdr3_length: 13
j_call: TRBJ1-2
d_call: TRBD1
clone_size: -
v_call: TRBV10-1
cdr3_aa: CASSADRGWGYTF
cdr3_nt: TGCGCCAGCAGCGCCGACAGGGGCTGGGGCTACACCTTC

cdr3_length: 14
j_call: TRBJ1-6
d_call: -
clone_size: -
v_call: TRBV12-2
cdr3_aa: CASRPRQGDSPLHF
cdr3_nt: TGTGCAAGTCGCCCCCGACAGGGGGACTCACCCCTCCACTTT

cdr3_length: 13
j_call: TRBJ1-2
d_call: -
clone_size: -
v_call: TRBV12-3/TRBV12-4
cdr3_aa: CASSVNGEGGYTF
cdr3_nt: TGTGCCAGCAGTGTCAACGGGGAGGGGGGCTACACCTTC

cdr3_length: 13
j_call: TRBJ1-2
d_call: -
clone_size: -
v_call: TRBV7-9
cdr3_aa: CASSFDRLKGYTF
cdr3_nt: TGTGCCAGCAGCTTTGACAGGTTGAAAGGCTACACCTTC

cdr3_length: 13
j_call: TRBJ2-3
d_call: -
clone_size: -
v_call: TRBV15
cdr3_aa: CATSRSIPDTQYF
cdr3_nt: TGTGCCACCAGCAGGTCCATCCCCGATACGCAGTATTTT

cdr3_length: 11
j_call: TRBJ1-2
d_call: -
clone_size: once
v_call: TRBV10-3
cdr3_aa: CAISDEGGYTF
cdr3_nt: TGTGCCATCAGTGACGAGGGCGGCTACACCTTC

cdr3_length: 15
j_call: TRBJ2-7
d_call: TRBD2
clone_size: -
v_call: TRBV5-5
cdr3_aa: CASSLAGTSGGEQYF
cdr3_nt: TGTGCCAGCAGCTTGGCCGGGACTAGCGGCGGCGAGCAGTACTTC

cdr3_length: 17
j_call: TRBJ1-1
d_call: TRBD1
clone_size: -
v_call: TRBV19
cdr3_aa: CATMSSQGVGRNTEAFF
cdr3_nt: TGTGCCACCATGTCTTCGCAGGGGGTCGGTAGGAACACTGAAGCTTTCTTT

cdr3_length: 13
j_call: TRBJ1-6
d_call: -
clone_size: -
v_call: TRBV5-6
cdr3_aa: CASSSGASQPLHF
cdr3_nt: TGTGCCAGCAGCTCTGGGGCCAGTCAACCCCTCCACTTT

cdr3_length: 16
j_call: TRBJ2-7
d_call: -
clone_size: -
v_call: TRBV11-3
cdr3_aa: CASSLGTSTTSHEQYF
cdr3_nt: TGTGCCAGCAGCTTGGGGACATCTACGACCAGCCACGAGCAGTACTTC

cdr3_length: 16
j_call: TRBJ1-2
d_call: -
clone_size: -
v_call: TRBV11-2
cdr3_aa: CASSTAVQGGDYGYTF
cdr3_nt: TGTGCCAGCAGTACCGCGGTCCAGGGTGGAGACTATGGCTACACCTTC

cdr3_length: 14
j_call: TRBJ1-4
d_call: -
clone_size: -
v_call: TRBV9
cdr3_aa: CASSTVGENEKLFF
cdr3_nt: TGTGCCAGCAGCACTGTGGGAGAGAATGAAAAACTGTTTTTT

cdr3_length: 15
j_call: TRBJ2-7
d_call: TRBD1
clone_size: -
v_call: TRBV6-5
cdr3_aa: CASSFGSGTAYEQYF
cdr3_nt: TGTGCCAGCAGTTTCGGATCCGGGACAGCTTACGAGCAGTACTTC

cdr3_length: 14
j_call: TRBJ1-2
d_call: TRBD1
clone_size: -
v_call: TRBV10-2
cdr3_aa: CASSESQGASGYTF
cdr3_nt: TGCGCCAGCAGTGAGTCGCAGGGGGCAAGTGGCTACACCTTC

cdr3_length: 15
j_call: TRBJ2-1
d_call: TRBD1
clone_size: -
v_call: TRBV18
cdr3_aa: CASSLFGTGANEQFF
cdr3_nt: TGTGCCAGCTCACTTTTTGGGACAGGGGCCAATGAGCAGTTCTTC

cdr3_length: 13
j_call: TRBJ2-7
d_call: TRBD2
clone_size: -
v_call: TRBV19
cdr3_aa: CASSTSGSYEQYF
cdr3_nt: TGTGCCAGTTCGACTAGCGGGTCCTACGAGCAGTACTTC

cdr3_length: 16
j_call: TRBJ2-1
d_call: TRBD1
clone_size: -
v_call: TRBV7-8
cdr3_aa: CASSLIGTEPVNEQFF
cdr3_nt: TGTGCCAGCAGTCTTATTGGGACAGAACCCGTCAATGAGCAGTTCTTC

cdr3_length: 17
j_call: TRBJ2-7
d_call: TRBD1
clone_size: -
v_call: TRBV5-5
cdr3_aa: CASSLSTGQLSSYEQYF
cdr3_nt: TGTGCCAGCAGCCTCTCGACAGGGCAATTAAGCTCCTACGAGCAGTACTTC

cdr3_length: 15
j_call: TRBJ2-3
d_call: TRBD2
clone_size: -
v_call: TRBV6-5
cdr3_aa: CASSPGGSSTDTQYF
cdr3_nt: TGTGCCAGCAGCCCCGGGGGGTCTAGCACAGATACGCAGTATTTT

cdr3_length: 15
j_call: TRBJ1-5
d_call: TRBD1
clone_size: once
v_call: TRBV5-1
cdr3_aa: CASSLGTDRAEPQHF
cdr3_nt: TGCGCCAGCAGCTTGGGAACTGACAGGGCTGAGCCCCAGCATTTT

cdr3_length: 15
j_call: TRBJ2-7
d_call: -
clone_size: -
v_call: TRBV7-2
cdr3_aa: CASSLDSRGNIEQYF
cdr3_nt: TGTGCCAGCAGTTTGGACAGCCGAGGAAACATCGAGCAGTACTTC

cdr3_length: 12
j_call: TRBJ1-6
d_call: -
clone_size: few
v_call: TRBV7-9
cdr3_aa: CASSLDISPLHF
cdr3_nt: TGTGCCAGCAGCTTAGACATTTCACCCCTCCACTTT

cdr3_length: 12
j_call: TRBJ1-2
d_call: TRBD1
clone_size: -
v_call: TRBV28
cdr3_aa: CASRAGGGRYTF
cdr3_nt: TGTGCCAGCAGGGCAGGGGGCGGACGCTACACCTTC

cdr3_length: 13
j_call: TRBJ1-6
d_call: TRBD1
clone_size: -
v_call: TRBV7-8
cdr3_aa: CASSLQGDSPLHF
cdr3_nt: TGTGCCAGCAGCTTACAGGGGGATTCACCCCTCCACTTT

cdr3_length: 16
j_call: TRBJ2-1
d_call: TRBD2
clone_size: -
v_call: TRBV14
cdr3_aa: CASSQVGGSSYNEQFF
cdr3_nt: TGTGCCAGCAGCCAAGTCGGCGGGAGCTCCTACAATGAGCAGTTCTTC

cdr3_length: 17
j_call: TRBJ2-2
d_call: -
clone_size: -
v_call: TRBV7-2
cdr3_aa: CASSLVSGVLDTGELFF
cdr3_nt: TGTGCCAGCAGCTTAGTGTCGGGGGTACTGGACACCGGGGAGCTGTTTTTT

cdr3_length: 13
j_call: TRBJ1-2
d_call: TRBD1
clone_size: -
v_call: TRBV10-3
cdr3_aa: CAITMTGVNGYTF
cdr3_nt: TGTGCCATCACCATGACAGGGGTAAATGGCTACACCTTC